The 26 T cell receptor beta chains given below trace back to one sample, sequenced in a study of shared clonotypes between healthy human individuals. Repertoires were generated with immunoSEQ multiplex PCR, while TCRdb's copy carries only in-frame clones and drops some. Here the sample spans around 980,000 clones, approximately 78% being singletons. Sequencing was performed on memory CD4+ T cells from PBMCs. Subset given: CD45RA-negative fraction. These receptors were obtained from a man between 18 and 35 years old in good health. Some clones in this sample may be carry-over from other donors' samples.

On this clone itself: As the CDR3 is not closed by the conserved phenylalanine or tryptophan, this likely results from a read error. The chain recombines TRBV29-1 with TRBJ1-1; unclear D gene. V was pared by 8 bases and J by 2 bases, with 24 bases between. The CDR3 consists of 16 residues. Germline V lookup: CDR1 SQVTM, CDR2 ANQGSEA. The CDR3 DNA follows: TGCAGCTCGTGGCGAATGGAGGGCTGGGGAAACACTGAAGCTTTCCTT. This codes for CSSWRMEGWGNTEAFL.

This clone was recorded only once. The chain carries TRBV6-5 and TRBJ1-1; 9 bases agree with TRBD1. V lost 5 bases, J lost 3 bases, and 1 base stayed unmatched. The CDR3 covers 13 residues. CDR1 and CDR2 (germline): MNHEY, SVGAGI. The CDR3 is CASSGTGYTEAFF. In DNA form, the CDR3 reads TGTGCCAGCAGTGGGACAGGGTACACTGAAGCTTTCTTT.

This clone was found a few times. The chain couples TRBV27 to TRBJ2-7; 10 bases are a match to TRBD1. V lost 5 bases, J lost 5 bases, and 6 bases stayed unmatched. The CDR3 is made up of 14 amino acids. CDR1 and CDR2 from the germline V gene are MNHEY and SMNVEV (reference sequence). CDR3: CASSSDRGRDEQYF. Written as DNA, the CDR3 is TGTGCCAGCAGTAGCGACAGGGGGCGCGACGAGCAGTACTTC.

This clone was recorded a few times. CDR3 protein: CASSLQGQGPNEKLFF. The CDR3 DNA follows: TGCGCCAGCAGCTTGCAGGGACAGGGGCCTAATGAAAAACTGTTTTTT. V gene TRBV5-1 combines with J gene TRBJ1-4; 10 positions agree with TRBD1. The CDR3 length is 16 residues. The V gene end was trimmed by 1 base and the J gene end by 3 bases; junction bases not matched to a gene: 3. The germline gives CDR1 SGHRS, CDR2 YFSETQ.

This chain connects TRBV7-9 to TRBJ2-7, with D perhaps TRBD1 or TRBD2 (6 bases each). Germline V gives CDR1 SEHNR, CDR2 FQNEAQ (reference sequence). The V gene lost 7 bases and the J gene lost 5 bases, with 15 bases spanning the gap. The CDR3 contains 13 residues. CDR3 region: CASTPNRGDEQYF. CDR3 DNA: TGTGCCAGCACGCCCAATAGGGGGGACGAGCAGTACTTC.

The sample holds many counts of this clone. The rearrangement uses TRBV7-8 and TRBJ2-5; 14 nucleotides agree with TRBD2. Germline CDR1 reads SGHVS; CDR2 reads FQNEAQ. J was trimmed by 5 bases and V by 1 base; bases with no gene match: 18. The CDR3 spans 21 residues. CDR3 protein: CASSLEVPGLAGGTAWETQYF. Written as DNA, the CDR3 is TGTGCCAGCAGCTTAGAAGTCCCCGGACTAGCGGGAGGAACCGCGTGGGAGACCCAGTACTTC.

The sample holds a few counts of this clone. The chain uses TRBV7-9 and TRBJ2-2; a possible D gene is TRBD1 (5 bases). V lost 3 bases and J lost 4, with 9 bases in between. This CDR3 region has 14 residues. CDR1 is SEHNR, CDR2 FQNEAQ, per germline (reference sequence). This chain's CDR3 is CASSFVGATGELFF. In DNA form, the CDR3 reads TGTGCCAGCAGCTTTGTTGGGGCCACCGGGGAGCTGTTTTTT. Variable domain in full (rest from reference TRBV7-9 and TRBJ2-2): DTGVSQNPRHKITKRGQNVTFRCDPISEHNRLYWYRQTLGQGPEFLTYFQNEAQLEKSRLLSDRFSAERPKGSFSTLEIQRTEQGDSAMYLCASSFVGATGELFFGEGSRLTVL.

V and J are TRBV29-1 and TRBJ1-1; D uncertain. Germline lookup yields CDR1 SQVTM and CDR2 ANQGSEA. V lost 6 bases and J 5 bases, leaving 10 bases between the germline ends. The CDR3 loop spans 11 amino acids. Written as DNA, the CDR3 is TGCAGCGTGGCACCTGGAACTGAAGCTTTCTTT. Amino acids: CSVAPGTEAFF.

The CDR3 DNA reads as TGTGCCTGGAGTGTGGGTGGGAGGGGCGTCGAGCAGTTCTTC. It yields the protein CAWSVGGRGVEQFF. The chain combines TRBV30 with TRBJ2-1; TRBD2 matches 7 bases. Germline V gene data show CDR1 as GTSNPN and CDR2 as SVGIG (reference sequence). The V segment lost 0 bases and the J segment 10 bases; nucleotides outside the gene matches: 9. The length of the CDR3 is 14 residues.

The chain uses TRBV7-3 and TRBJ2-7; 7 nucleotides match TRBD2. Trimming cost V 5 bases and J 0 bases; bases outside gene matches: 13. CDR1 is SGHTA and CDR2 is FQGTGA in the germline V gene. The CDR3 is made up of 17 amino acids. The CDR3 region is CASSPGPGGSNSYEQYF. The CDR3 DNA reads as TGTGCCAGCAGCCCAGGACCGGGGGGATCGAACTCCTACGAGCAGTACTTC.

This chain connects TRBV28 to TRBJ2-1; TRBD1 might be the D (5 bases). This CDR3 spans 15 amino acids. Germline V gene sequence: CDR1 MDHEN, CDR2 SYDVKM. Trimming stripped 5 bases from V and 7 bases from J, with 18 bases between. The CDR3 sequence: CASSPGPLSGNEQFF. The DNA for the CDR3 is TGTGCCAGCAGTCCAGGACCCCTGTCAGGGAATGAGCAGTTCTTC. The variable domain in full, completed from reference TRBV28 and TRBJ2-1, reads DVKVTQSSRYLVKRTGEKVFLECVQDMDHENMFWYRQDPGLGLRLIYFSYDVKMKEKGDIPEGYSVSREKKERFSLILESASTNQTSMYLCASSPGPLSGNEQFFGPGTRLTVL.

This clone was recorded a few times. The V and J genes are TRBV10-3 and TRBJ2-7, with D perhaps TRBD2 (7 bases). Per germline, CDR1 ENHRY and CDR2 SYGVKD. The CDR3 covers 11 residues. V lost 10 bases and J lost 3, with 10 bases in between. DNA of the CDR3: TGTGCCACCGGGGGGCTCTACGAGCAGTACTTC. Its translation is CATGGLYEQYF.

This chain links TRBV10-1 with TRBJ2-7; no clear D. The CDR3 length is 15 residues. Trimming shortened V by 0 bases and J by 1 base, and 10 bases separated the two germline ends. The germline CDR1 and CDR2 sequences are WNHNN and SYGVQD (reference sequence). The CDR3 coding sequence is TGCGCCAGCAGTGAGTCCGGGTGGCGGTCCTACGAGCAGTACTTC. It is translated as CASSESGWRSYEQYF.

The V call is TRBV10-3, the J call TRBJ2-1; D ambiguous. The CDR3 sequence is 12 residues long. V lost 0 bases and J lost 14, with 11 bases in between. In germline, CDR1 is ENHRY, CDR2 SYGVKD. The CDR3: CAISESFQEKFF. The CDR3 region has the DNA TGTGCCATCAGTGAGTCGTTCCAGGAAAAGTTCTTC.

The chain recombines TRBV7-2 with TRBJ2-1; TRBD2 matches at 9 bases. The CDR3 has 14 residues. Germline V gene data show CDR1 as SGHTA and CDR2 as FQGNSA. V lost 0 bases and J lost 9; bases outside the gene matches: 3. Here the CDR3 reads CASSLALAGREQFF. For the CDR3, the DNA is TGTGCCAGCAGCTTAGCCCTAGCGGGACGTGAGCAGTTCTTC.

The table lists this clone with many counts. This rearrangement joins TRBV10-2 to TRBJ2-1; TRBD1 agrees at 9 bases. J was trimmed by 8 bases and V by 10 bases; bases with no gene match: 9. Germline values: CDR1 WSHSY, CDR2 SAAADI. This CDR3 is 13 amino acids long. CDR3 nucleotides: TGCGCCACCTCGGGACAGGGATTCTATGAGCAGTTCTTC. This translates into CATSGQGFYEQFF.

The chain links TRBV15 to TRBJ2-3; D may be TRBD2 (6 bases). Germline loops: CDR1 LNHNV, CDR2 YYDKDF (reference sequence). Trimming removed 3 bases at V and 0 bases at J, with 16 bases between. The CDR3 runs to 17 residues. DNA of the CDR3: TGTGCCACCAGCAGGGGCCTAGCGCACACTAGCACAGATACGCAGTATTTT. As protein: CATSRGLAHTSTDTQYF.

CDR3 coding DNA: TGTGCCAGCAGTTTTAACGCGAACTATGGCTACACCTTC. The encoded protein is CASSFNANYGYTF. The J gene is TRBJ1-2, the V gene TRBV27; D gene ambiguous. CDR1 is MNHEY and CDR2 is SMNVEV in the germline V gene (reference sequence). CDR3 size: 13 residues. Trimming removed 3 bases from V and 2 bases from J, with 7 bases in between.

The rearrangement joins TRBV18 to TRBJ2-3, with 7 nucleotides matching TRBD2. After removal of 5 bases from V and 8 bases from J, the junction contained 1 base not matched to a gene. Germline V lookup: CDR1 KGHSH, CDR2 LQKENI. The CDR3 totals 11 residues. The CDR3 protein is CASSSGGTQYF. The CDR3 nucleotides read TGTGCCAGCTCATCGGGGGGTACGCAGTATTTT.

The J gene is TRBJ2-1, the V gene TRBV4-3, with 8 bases matching TRBD2. Losses at the gene ends were 4 bases for V and 0 bases for J; bases not matched to a gene: 17. Germline loops: CDR1 LGHNA, CDR2 YSLEER. This CDR3 is 20 amino acids long. CDR3 in amino acids: CASSRKGVLAERSSYNEQFF. The DNA of the CDR3 is TGCGCCAGCAGCCGAAAAGGGGTACTAGCGGAAAGGAGCTCCTACAATGAGCAGTTCTTC.

The genes are TRBV5-6 and TRBJ2-1; TRBD1 is a possible D gene (5 bases). Germline values: CDR1 SGHDT, CDR2 YYEEEE. This CDR3 has 13 residues. The germline V and J ends were trimmed by 0 bases and 10 bases, with 11 bases remaining between them. DNA for the CDR3: TGTGCCAGCAGCTTGGGTATAGGGGAAGAGCAGTTCTTC. Translated, it gives CASSLGIGEEQFF. Looking up the rest from reference TRBV5-6 and TRBJ2-1 gives the full variable domain: DAGVTQSPTHLIKTRGQQVTLRCSPKSGHDTVSWYQQALGQGPQFIFQYYEEEERQRGNFPDRFSGHQFPNYSSELNVNALLLGDSALYLCASSLGIGEEQFFGPGTRLTVL.

The chain is built from TRBV9 and TRBJ1-1, with D possibly TRBD1 on 6 matching bases. CDR3 length equals 15 residues. V lost 0 bases and J lost 4, with 13 bases in between. The germline CDR1 and CDR2 sequences are SGDLS and YYNGEE. The DNA of the CDR3 is TGTGCCAGCAGCGTAGGACAGGCAGGAGTCACTGAAGCTTTCTTT. It translates to CASSVGQAGVTEAFF.

This clone was seen a handful of times. The same CDR3 can be traced to other DNA sequences in this sample. This rearrangement joins TRBV11-2 to TRBJ1-1; D may be TRBD1 (6 bases). The CDR3 runs 13 residues. CDR1 SGHAT and CDR2 FQNNGV come from the germline V gene. V was trimmed by 0 bases and J by 6 bases, leaving 8 bases between them. CDR3 nucleotides: TGTGCCAGCAGCTTAGACAGGGGCGCTGAAGCTTTCTTT. This gives the protein CASSLDRGAEAFF. The entire variable domain, with the rest obtained from reference TRBV11-2 and TRBJ1-1, is as follows: EAGVAQSPRYKIIEKRQSVAFWCNPISGHATLYWYQQILGQGPKLLIQFQNNGVVDDSQLPKDRFSAERLKGVDSTLKIQPAKLEDSAVYLCASSLDRGAEAFFGQGTRLTVV.

This rearrangement joins TRBV9 to TRBJ2-1, with a weak D call TRBD2 (5 bases). This CDR3 has 18 residues. V lost 0 bases and J lost 0, with 16 bases in between. CDR1 and CDR2 (germline): SGDLS, YYNGEE. The CDR3 nucleotides are TGTGCCAGCAGCGTAGCGGGGTGGCGCGAAAGCTCCTACAATGAGCAGTTCTTC. Translation gives CASSVAGWRESSYNEQFF.

The rearrangement joins TRBV7-3 to TRBJ2-7; TRBD2 agrees at 7 bases. Unmatched junction bases numbered 15, after V lost 5 bases and J lost 2 bases. Germline-derived CDR1 and CDR2 are SGHTA and FQGTGA. CDR3 size: 17 residues. The CDR3 is CASSHSSRASGTYEQYF. The CDR3 DNA follows: TGTGCCAGCAGCCATAGTAGTCGGGCTAGCGGAACCTACGAGCAGTACTTC.

This chain uses TRBV7-8 with TRBJ2-2; D ambiguous. Trimming pared 2 bases from V and 4 bases from J, leaving 11 bases between. Germline CDR1 and CDR2: SGHVS and FQNEAQ. This CDR3 is 15 amino acids long. In DNA form, the CDR3 reads TGTGCCAGCAGCTTACCTCGTTCGGGCACCGGGGAGCTGTTTTTT. This codes for CASSLPRSGTGELFF.